One T cell receptor (beta chain) is described in this entry. A second about 6 to 12 cycle PCR used barcoded and J-beta primers. A tag from a template-switch adaptor with 12 random nucleotides marked each cDNA molecule. TCRdb reprocessed the 5' RACE reads via MiXCR and lists one record per CDR3 protein. The sample records hundreds of thousands of distinct CDR3 sequences, less than 70% being singletons. This sample is drawn from a study of blood T cells in healthy people across ages. The germline CDR1 and CDR2 sequences are DFQATT and SNEGSKA (reference sequence). Trimming cost V 1 base and J 7 bases, with 14 bases left between them. The CDR3 loop spans 14 amino acids.

This chain links TRBV20-1 with TRBJ1-5; D possibly corresponds to TRBD1 (5 bases). Sequenced material: blood. This sequence was found in an elderly man in good health. The CDR3 DNA reads TGCAGTGCTAGAGGGGGAGGGCCAGGGCAGCCCCAGCATTTT. It codes for CSARGGGPGQPQHF.